These 15 T cell receptor beta chains came from one sample sequenced in a study of blood T cell repertoires in COVID-19. Sequencing used immunoSEQ multiplex PCR; TCRdb keeps in-frame clones, though not all of them. The sample consists of some 290,000 clones, about 90% of them appearing once. The sequencing sample was made of peripheral blood. All receptors derive from a woman between 25 and 40 years old with COVID-19, enrolled during active disease.

The chain employs TRBV7-8 and TRBJ2-1; TRBD2 agrees at 7 bases. V trimming: 4 bases; J trimming: 7 bases; junction bases outside the gene matches: 7. Per the germline V gene, CDR1 is SGHVS and CDR2 is FQNEAQ. The CDR3 consists of 14 residues. CDR3 sequence: CASSWGGRWNEQFF. Written as DNA, the CDR3 is TGTGCCAGCAGCTGGGGGGGGAGGTGGAATGAGCAGTTCTTC.

This rearrangement joins TRBV4-1 to TRBJ1-6, with 9 bases lining up with TRBD1. V shed 0 bases, J shed 10 bases, and the junction held 4 bases outside the gene matches. This CDR3 is built from 15 residues. Germline CDR1 and CDR2: MGHRA and YSYEKL. CDR3 nucleotides: TGCGCCAGCAGCCAAGAGGGGACAGGGTGGTCACCCCTCCACTTT. It encodes CASSQEGTGWSPLHF.

The CDR3 is CASSRLTSGNYEQYF. DNA of the CDR3: TGCGCCAGCAGCAGATTGACTAGCGGAAACTACGAGCAGTACTTC. This chain joins TRBV5-1 and TRBJ2-7, with TRBD2 matching 9 bases. Per the germline V gene, CDR1 is SGHRS and CDR2 is YFSETQ. The CDR3 consists of 15 residues. V dropped 4 bases and J dropped 3; count of bases not matched to a gene: 8.

This clone came up once. V gene TRBV7-2 combines with J gene TRBJ2-5; possible D gene TRBD2, 5 bases. Between the trimmed V and J ends, which lost 8 bases and 2 bases, there was a span of 15 bases. The CDR3 has 14 amino acids. The germline V gene encodes CDR1 SGHTA and CDR2 FQGNSA. This CDR3 reads CASRFSGTQETQYF. In nucleotides, the CDR3 is TGTGCCAGCCGTTTCAGCGGAACGCAAGAGACCCAGTACTTC. Variable domain in full (rest from reference TRBV7-2 and TRBJ2-5): GAGVSQSPSNKVTEKGKDVELRCDPISGHTALYWYRQSLGQGLEFLIYFQGNSAPDKSGLPSDRFSAERTGGSVSTLTIQRTQQEDSAVYLCASRFSGTQETQYFGPGTRLLVL.

The J gene is TRBJ2-7, the V gene TRBV11-2; D not resolved. The V and J ends lost 5 bases and 0 bases respectively, with 11 bases between them. The CDR3 is made up of 14 amino acids. Germline V CDR1 and CDR2: SGHAT, FQNNGV. Here the CDR3 reads CASSMTLYSYEQYF. CDR3 in DNA: TGTGCCAGCAGCATGACACTCTACTCCTACGAGCAGTACTTC.

V usage is TRBV28 and J usage is TRBJ2-5, with D tentatively TRBD2 (6 bases). V was cut by 6 bases and J by 5 bases, with 40 bases left in between. Germline-derived CDR1 and CDR2 are MDHEN and SYDVKM. The CDR3 extends over 22 amino acids. The CDR3 reads CASSFPGTGDGIPYRAPETQYF. As DNA, the CDR3 is TGTGCCAGCAGCTTCCCCGGGACTGGGGATGGAATCCCTTACCGTGCCCCGGAGACCCAGTACTTC.

This chain uses TRBV2 with TRBJ2-2, with D possibly TRBD2 on 6 matching bases. V lost 5 bases and J 8 bases, leaving 21 bases between the germline ends. This CDR3 comprises 16 residues. Germline V gene lookup returns CDR1 SNHLY and CDR2 FYNNEI. The CDR3 DNA is TGTGCCAGCAGTCCCACCTTTTCTAGCGCCAAGGGGGAGCTGTTTTTT. Encoded protein: CASSPTFSSAKGELFF.

V gene TRBV27 combines with J gene TRBJ1-5; no reliable D call. CDR1 is MNHEY, CDR2 SMNVEV, per germline (reference sequence). V dropped 8 bases and J dropped 5 bases, with 10 bases sitting between them. The CDR3 covers 12 residues. CDR3 in amino acids: CASPHRDQPQHF. The CDR3 nucleotides are TGTGCCAGCCCCCATAGAGATCAGCCCCAGCATTTT.

This clone showed up just a few times. This chain joins TRBV27 and TRBJ2-2; no reliable D call. In germline, CDR1 is MNHEY, CDR2 SMNVEV (reference sequence). Deletions cut 5 bases from V and 4 bases from J, with 14 bases between. This CDR3 contains 15 residues. The CDR3 nucleotides read TGTGCCAGCAGTCCCCTGAACAGTCTCACCGGGGAGCTGTTTTTT. Translation gives CASSPLNSLTGELFF.

V is TRBV19 and J is TRBJ1-1; D is unclear. V was clipped by 5 bases and J by 1 base, with 14 bases between them. There are 15 residues in the CDR3. Germline assignment: CDR1 LNHDA and CDR2 SQIVND (reference sequence). The DNA for the CDR3 is TGTGCCAGTAGTCCGACTGCTCTGTGGAACACTGAAGCTTTCTTT. Translation gives CASSPTALWNTEAFF.

V is TRBV4-1 and J is TRBJ1-2; 12 nucleotides agree with TRBD1. Germline values: CDR1 MGHRA, CDR2 YSYEKL. V dropped 2 bases and J dropped 8; count of bases not matched to a gene: 6. This CDR3 is 15 amino acids long. The CDR3 reads CASSQPGQGAGGYTF. DNA for the CDR3: TGCGCCAGCAGCCAACCGGGACAGGGGGCTGGGGGCTACACCTTC.

The chain uses TRBV18 and TRBJ2-5; TRBD2 is a possible D gene (6 bases). This CDR3 has 17 residues. The V and J ends lost 5 bases and 4 bases respectively, with 23 bases between them. Germline V CDR1 and CDR2: KGHSH, LQKENI. The CDR3 is CASSDQQASVVVETQYF. Written as DNA, the CDR3 is TGTGCCAGCTCAGACCAGCAGGCTAGCGTCGTTGTAGAGACCCAGTACTTC.

The CDR3 nucleotides read TGTGCCAGCAGTGAAACAAGCGGGGGGACTTCCTACGAGCAGTACTTC. Its translation is CASSETSGGTSYEQYF. This chain uses TRBV6-1 with TRBJ2-7; 9 bases align to TRBD2. This CDR3 contains 16 residues. Germline V lookup: CDR1 MNHNS, CDR2 SASEGT. Trimming at V came to 2 bases and at J to 1 base, leaving 6 bases not matched to a gene.

The chain recombines TRBV28 with TRBJ1-5; D not certain. This CDR3 comprises 13 residues. Germline V gene lookup returns CDR1 MDHEN and CDR2 SYDVKM. Deletions cut 6 bases from V and 0 bases from J, with 6 bases between. CDR3 in DNA: TGTGCCAGCAGCGGGTATAGCAATCAGCCCCAGCATTTT. Its translation: CASSGYSNQPQHF. Based on the CDR3 plus reference TRBV28 and TRBJ1-5, the full variable domain is DVKVTQSSRYLVKRTGEKVFLECVQDMDHENMFWYRQDPGLGLRLIYFSYDVKMKEKGDIPEGYSVSREKKERFSLILESASTNQTSMYLCASSGYSNQPQHFGDGTRLSIL.

The rearrangement uses TRBV10-1 and TRBJ2-7; D is ambiguous. CDR3 length equals 13 residues. V was pared by 4 bases and J by 7 bases, with 14 bases between. Germline lookup yields CDR1 WNHNN and CDR2 SYGVQD (reference sequence). CDR3 nucleotides: TGCGCCAGCAGTGCCGGTGGAGAACGAGAGCAGTACTTC. Its translation is CASSAGGEREQYF.